The present TCR beta chain was sequenced within a study of cytomegalovirus exposure and HLA in healthy donors. With 60 Vbeta and 13 Jbeta primers, the PCR was carried out. TCRdb keeps only in-frame clones here, not all; method: immunoSEQ multiplex PCR. The sample lists roughly 200,000 clones; roughly 82% were seen once. The J segment lost 5 bases and the V segment lost 0 bases, leaving 4 bases of the junction unmatched. The germline V gene encodes CDR1 SGHKS and CDR2 YYEKEE (reference sequence). This CDR3 is 14 amino acids long. The chain carries TRBV5-5 and TRBJ2-7; 8 bases align to TRBD1. The TCR was taken from a woman in her forties or fifties in good health and CMV-seronegative. The sequenced sample was PBMCs. The CDR3 reads CASSLAGGYNEQYF. CDR3 coding DNA: TGTGCCAGCAGCTTGGCAGGGGGCTACAACGAGCAGTACTTC.